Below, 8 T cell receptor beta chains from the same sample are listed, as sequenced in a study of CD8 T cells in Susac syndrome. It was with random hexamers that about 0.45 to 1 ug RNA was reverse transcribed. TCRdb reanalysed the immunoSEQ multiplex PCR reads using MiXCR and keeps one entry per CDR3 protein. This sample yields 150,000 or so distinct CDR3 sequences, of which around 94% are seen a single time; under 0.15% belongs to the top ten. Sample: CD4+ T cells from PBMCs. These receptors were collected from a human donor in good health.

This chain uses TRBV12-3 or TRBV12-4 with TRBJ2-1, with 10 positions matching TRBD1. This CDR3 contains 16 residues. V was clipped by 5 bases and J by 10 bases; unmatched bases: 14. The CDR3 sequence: CASSPRTGGSQGEQFF. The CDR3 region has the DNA TGTGCCAGCAGTCCCCGGACAGGGGGTTCTCAAGGGGAGCAGTTCTTC.

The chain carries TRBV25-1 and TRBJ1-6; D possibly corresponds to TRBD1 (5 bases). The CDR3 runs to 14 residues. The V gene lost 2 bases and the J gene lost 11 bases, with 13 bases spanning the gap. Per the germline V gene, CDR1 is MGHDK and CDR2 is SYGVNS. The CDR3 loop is CASSEAQGLTPLHF. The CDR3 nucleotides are TGTGCCAGCAGTGAAGCGCAGGGATTAACACCCCTCCACTTT.

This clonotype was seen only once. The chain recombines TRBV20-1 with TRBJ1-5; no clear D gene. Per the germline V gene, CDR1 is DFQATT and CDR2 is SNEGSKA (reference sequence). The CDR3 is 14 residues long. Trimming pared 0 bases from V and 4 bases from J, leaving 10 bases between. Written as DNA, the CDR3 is TGCAGTGCTAGAGAGGAAGAGGGAAATCAGCCCCAGCATTTT. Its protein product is CSAREEEGNQPQHF.

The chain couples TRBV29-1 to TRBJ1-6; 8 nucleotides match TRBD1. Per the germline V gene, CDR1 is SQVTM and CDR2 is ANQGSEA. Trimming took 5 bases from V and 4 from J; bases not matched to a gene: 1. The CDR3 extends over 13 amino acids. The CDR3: CSVRQGYNSPLHF. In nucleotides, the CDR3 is TGCAGCGTTCGACAGGGGTATAATTCACCCCTCCACTTT.

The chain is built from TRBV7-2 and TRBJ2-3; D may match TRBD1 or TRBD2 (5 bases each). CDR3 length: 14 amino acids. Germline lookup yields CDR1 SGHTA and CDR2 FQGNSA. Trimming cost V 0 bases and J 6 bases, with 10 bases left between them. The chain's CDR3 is CASSLATWGDTQYF. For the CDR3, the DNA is TGTGCCAGCAGCTTAGCTACTTGGGGGGATACGCAGTATTTT.

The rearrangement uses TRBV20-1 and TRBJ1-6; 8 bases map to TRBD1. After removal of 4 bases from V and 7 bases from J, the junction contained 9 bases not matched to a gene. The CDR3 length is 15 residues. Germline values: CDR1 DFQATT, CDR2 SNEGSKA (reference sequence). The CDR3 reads CSAILPGQGNSPLHF. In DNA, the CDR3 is TGCAGTGCTATCCTCCCAGGACAGGGCAATTCACCCCTCCACTTT.

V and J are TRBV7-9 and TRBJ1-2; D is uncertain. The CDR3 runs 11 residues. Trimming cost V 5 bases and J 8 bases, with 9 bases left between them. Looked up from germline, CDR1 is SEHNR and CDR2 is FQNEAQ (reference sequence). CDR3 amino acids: CASSPGEGYTF. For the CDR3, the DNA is TGTGCCAGCAGCCCCGGGGAGGGCTACACCTTC.

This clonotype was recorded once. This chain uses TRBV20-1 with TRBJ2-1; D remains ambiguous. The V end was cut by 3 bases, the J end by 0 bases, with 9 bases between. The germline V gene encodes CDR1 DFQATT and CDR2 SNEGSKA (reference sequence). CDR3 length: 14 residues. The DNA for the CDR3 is TGCAGTGCTAGTGGCTCGGGCTCCTACAATGAGCAGTTCTTC. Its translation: CSASGSGSYNEQFF.